The rows below give T cell receptor beta chains drawn from one sample of a study of Ad26.COV2.S vaccination and SARS-CoV-2 variants. The repertoire was sequenced with immunoSEQ multiplex PCR; TCRdb's copy has only in-frame clones and lacks some. The data show some 480,000 clones, with roughly 89% seen just once and about 13% held by the top ten. Specimen: peripheral blood, collected in a trial of Ad26.COV2.S vaccine versus placebo. The receptors originated from a person between 18 and 60 years old who received the Ad26.COV2.S COVID-19 vaccine or a placebo. Each CDR3 is given with its conserved first and last residue. The D gene is left open where the match is weak. Clone size is not always given. Where it is, it says once, few, many or a class for expanded clones.

TRBV4-2	TRBD2	-	TRBJ2-7	TGTGCCAGCAGCCAGACTAGCGGGACCACCTCCGAGCAGTACTTC	CASSQTSGTTSEQYF
TRBV29-1	-	-	TRBJ2-3	TGCAGCGTTGTTAGACAGCACACAGATACGCAGTATTTT	CSVVRQHTDTQYF
TRBV28	TRBD1	few	TRBJ1-3	TGTGCCAGCAGTTCCCCGGGACAGTCTGGAAACACCATATATTTT	CASSSPGQSGNTIYF
TRBV3-1/TRBV3-2	TRBD2	few	TRBJ2-2	TGTGCCAGCAGTCATAGCGGGAGCACCGGGGAGCTGTTTTTT	CASSHSGSTGELFF
TRBV2	TRBD1	-	TRBJ1-2	TGTGCCAGCCAAGGCGACAGGGCTAATTATGGCTACACCTTC	CASQGDRANYGYTF
TRBV7-3	TRBD2	-	TRBJ2-1	TGTGCCAGCAGGCCCGGACTAGCGGGGACATACAATGAGCAGTTCTTC	CASRPGLAGTYNEQFF
TRBV15	-	-	TRBJ2-3	TGTGCCACCGTTGAATACGGCTCACATACAGATACGCAGTATTTT	CATVEYGSHTDTQYF
TRBV3-1/TRBV3-2	-	-	TRBJ2-3	TGTGCCAGCAGCCAAGGGGGGACAGATACGCAGTATTTT	CASSQGGTDTQYF
TRBV10-3	-	once	TRBJ2-1	TGTGCCATCAGTGATAGAGTGAGTTCCGTGCACAATGAGCAGTTCTTC	CAISDRVSSVHNEQFF
TRBV18	TRBD2	-	TRBJ2-5	TGTGCCAGCTCACGGGGACTAGCGGGGGCCGGAGAGACCCAGTACTTC	CASSRGLAGAGETQYF
TRBV15	TRBD2	-	TRBJ2-1	TGTGCCACCAGCAGAGGGGCTAGCGGTAGGGTGCAGTTCTTC	CATSRGASGRVQFF
TRBV5-5	-	-	TRBJ2-7	TGTGCCAGCAGCTTGGCAGGGCCGAACTACGAGCAGTACTTC	CASSLAGPNYEQYF
TRBV27	-	-	TRBJ1-2	TGTGCCAGCAGTTTTCGGGGGAACTATGGCTACACCTTC	CASSFRGNYGYTF
TRBV7-2	-	once	TRBJ2-1	TGTGCCAGCCGTTACAATGAGCAGTTCTTC	CASRYNEQFF
TRBV27	TRBD1	-	TRBJ1-2	TGTGCCAGCAGTTTATTGTCAGGGGGTCACGCTGATGGCTACACCTTC	CASSLLSGGHADGYTF
TRBV5-1	-	-	TRBJ2-1	TGCGCCAGCAGCCGTGGGGGCCAACTCGGAGATGAGCAGTTCTTC	CASSRGGQLGDEQFF
TRBV4-3	-	once	TRBJ1-4	TGCGCCAGCAGCTCGCGATTTGGTACAAAACTGTTTTTT	CASSSRFGTKLFF
TRBV6-5	TRBD2	-	TRBJ2-7	TGTGCCAGCAGGGGAGGACTAGCGGGCGAGCAGTACTTC	CASRGGLAGEQYF
TRBV29-1	-	-	TRBJ2-1	TGCAGCGGACGGAGGGGGCAGGAGCAGTTCTTC	CSGRRGQEQFF
TRBV6-5	-	-	TRBJ2-2	TGTGCCAGCAGTCCCACCTCAGCCGGGACCGGGGAGCTGTTTTTT	CASSPTSAGTGELFF
TRBV24-1	TRBD1	once	TRBJ1-1	TGTGCCACCAGTGATTCAACAGGGGGCGCCGCTGAAGCTTTCTTT	CATSDSTGGAAEAFF
TRBV10-3	-	-	TRBJ1-1	TGTGCCACACAACAGGTTTCGATTTCGACTGAAGCTTTCTTT	CATQQVSISTEAFF
TRBV14	-	-	TRBJ2-7	TGTGCCAGCAGCCAAGCAGACTACGAGCAGTACTTC	CASSQADYEQYF
TRBV5-1	-	-	TRBJ2-7	TGCGCCAGCAGCTTGGGAACCCGAAACGATATCTACGAGCAGTACTTC	CASSLGTRNDIYEQYF
TRBV28	TRBD2	-	TRBJ2-3	TGTGCCAGCAGTTTACCGGGACTACCCACAGATACGCAGTATTTT	CASSLPGLPTDTQYF
TRBV4-2	TRBD2	once	TRBJ2-1	TGTGCCAGCAGCCAAGATGTAGGGCTAGCGGGCAATGAGCAGTTCTTC	CASSQDVGLAGNEQFF
TRBV7-2	-	-	TRBJ1-2	TGTGCCAAGCGGTACGGAAACTATGGCTACACCTTC	CAKRYGNYGYTF
TRBV6-2/TRBV6-3	-	-	TRBJ2-5	TGTGCCAGCAGTTTTGTGGAGACCCAGTACTTC	CASSFVETQYF
TRBV7-2	-	-	TRBJ2-7	TGTGCCAGCAGCCTAGCGGCAGGGGGCTCCTACGAGCAGTACTTC	CASSLAAGGSYEQYF
TRBV28	-	few	TRBJ1-2	TGTGCCAGCACCTTGGTCCAGGAATATGGCTACACCTTC	CASTLVQEYGYTF
TRBV25-1	-	-	TRBJ1-3	TGTGCCAGCAGTTGGAACAGCCGGGGCACCATATATTTT	CASSWNSRGTIYF
TRBV9	-	-	TRBJ2-2	TGTGCCAGCAGCGTAGGCCCCCTTTACACCGGGGAGCTGTTTTTT	CASSVGPLYTGELFF
TRBV5-5	-	-	TRBJ1-2	TGTGCCAGCAGCTTGGTCTCCGGCAATGGCTACACCTTC	CASSLVSGNGYTF
TRBV7-9	-	-	TRBJ1-2	TGTGCCAGCAGCTCTACAGGGATGATTGGCTACACCTTC	CASSSTGMIGYTF
TRBV10-3	TRBD2	-	TRBJ2-7	TGTGCCACCGAATCCACGACTAGCCGAGGCGAGCAGTACTTC	CATESTTSRGEQYF
TRBV6-2/TRBV6-3	-	-	TRBJ2-4	TGTGCCAGCAGTTACAGTCGGGAAGGGAATCCTAACCTAGCCAAAAACATTCAGTACTTC	CASSYSREGNPNLAKNIQYF
TRBV5-4	-	-	TRBJ1-1	TGTGCCAGCAGCTCGGAAAGAAACAGGGTTGGACACGGAGCTTTCTTT	CASSSERNRVGHGAFF
TRBV12-3/TRBV12-4	-	-	TRBJ2-2	TGTGCCAGCAGTTTAGGTGCCGGGGAGCTGTTTTTT	CASSLGAGELFF
TRBV30	-	once	TRBJ1-6	TGTGCCTGGAGTTCCCAGAACAGTAATTCACCCCTCCACTTT	CAWSSQNSNSPLHF
TRBV9	TRBD1	-	TRBJ2-5	TGTGCCAGCAGCGAACGGACAGGGTCCGGGGAGACCCAGTACTTC	CASSERTGSGETQYF
TRBV5-1	-	-	TRBJ1-6	TGCGCCAGCAGCCAAGGGGACCTAAATTCACCCCTCCACTTT	CASSQGDLNSPLHF
TRBV4-3	-	-	TRBJ2-5	TGCGCCAGCAGCCAACTCCTCACGGGTTCAAGGGAGACCCAGTACTTC	CASSQLLTGSRETQYF
TRBV6-1	-	-	TRBJ1-3	TGTGCCAGCAGTGAAGCGTATAGGAGAGCGGGGAACACCATATATTTT	CASSEAYRRAGNTIYF
TRBV28	-	-	TRBJ1-4	TGTGCCAGCAGCTCACCGACAAGTAATGAAAAACTGTTTTTT	CASSSPTSNEKLFF
TRBV30	TRBD1	-	TRBJ1-6	TGTGCCTGGAGTCCGCGGACAGGGATAGATTCACCCCTCCACTTT	CAWSPRTGIDSPLHF
TRBV2	-	-	TRBJ2-7	TGTGCCAGCATGGACTACGAGCAGTACTTC	CASMDYEQYF
TRBV7-8	-	-	TRBJ2-7	TGTGCCAGCAGCGGAGCGGGCTACGAGCAGTACTTC	CASSGAGYEQYF
TRBV19	-	few	TRBJ1-6	TGTGCCAGTAGTATCGGGTCCAGGAATTCACCCCTCCACTTT	CASSIGSRNSPLHF
TRBV5-4	TRBD2	-	TRBJ2-3	TGTGCCAGCAGCTTGGGGGGACTACCTACAGATACGCAGTATTTT	CASSLGGLPTDTQYF
TRBV27	TRBD2	-	TRBJ2-2	TGTGCCAGCAGTTTCTTACTAGCGGGAGGGCCAAAGTCGAACACCGGGGAGCTGTTTTTT	CASSFLLAGGPKSNTGELFF
TRBV6-5	TRBD1	-	TRBJ2-7	TGTGCCAGCAGTCTGAGCAGGGGGTCCTACGAGCAGTACTTC	CASSLSRGSYEQYF